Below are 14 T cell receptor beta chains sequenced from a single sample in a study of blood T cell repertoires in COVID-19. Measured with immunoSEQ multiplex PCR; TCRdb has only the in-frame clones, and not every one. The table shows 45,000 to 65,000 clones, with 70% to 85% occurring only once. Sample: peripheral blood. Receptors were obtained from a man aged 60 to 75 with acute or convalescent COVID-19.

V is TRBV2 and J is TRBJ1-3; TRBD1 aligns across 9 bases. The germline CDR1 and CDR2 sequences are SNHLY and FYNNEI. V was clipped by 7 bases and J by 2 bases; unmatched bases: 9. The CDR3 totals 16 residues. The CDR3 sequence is CASKGDRVGAGNTIYF. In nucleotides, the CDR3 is TGTGCCAGCAAGGGGGACAGGGTCGGGGCTGGAAACACCATATATTTT.

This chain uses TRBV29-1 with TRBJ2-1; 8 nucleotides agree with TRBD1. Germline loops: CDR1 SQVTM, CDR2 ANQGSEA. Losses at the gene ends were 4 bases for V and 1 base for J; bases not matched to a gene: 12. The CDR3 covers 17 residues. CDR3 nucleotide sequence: TGCAGCGTTGTCGACAGGGGACGATTTTCTTCCTACAATGAGCAGTTCTTC. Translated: CSVVDRGRFSSYNEQFF.

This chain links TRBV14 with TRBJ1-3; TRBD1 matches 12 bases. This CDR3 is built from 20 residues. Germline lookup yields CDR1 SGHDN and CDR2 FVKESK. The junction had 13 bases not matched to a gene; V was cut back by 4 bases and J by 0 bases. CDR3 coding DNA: TGTGCCAGCAGCCGCCAAGGGACAGGGGGCACTCTTCCCTCTGGAAACACCATATATTTT. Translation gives CASSRQGTGGTLPSGNTIYF.

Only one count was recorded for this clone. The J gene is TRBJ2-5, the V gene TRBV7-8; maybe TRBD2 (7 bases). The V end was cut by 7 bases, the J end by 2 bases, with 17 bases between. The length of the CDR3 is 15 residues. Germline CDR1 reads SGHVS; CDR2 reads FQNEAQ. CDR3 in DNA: TGTGCCAGCACCGTCGGGGGGCGAAATCAAGAGACCCAGTACTTC. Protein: CASTVGGRNQETQYF.

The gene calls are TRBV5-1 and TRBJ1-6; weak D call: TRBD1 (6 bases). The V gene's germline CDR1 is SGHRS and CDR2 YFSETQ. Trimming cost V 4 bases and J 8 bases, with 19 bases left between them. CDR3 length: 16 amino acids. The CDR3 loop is CASSLDTGGGHSPLHF. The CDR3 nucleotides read TGCGCCAGCAGCCTGGATACGGGGGGCGGACATTCACCCCTCCACTTT.

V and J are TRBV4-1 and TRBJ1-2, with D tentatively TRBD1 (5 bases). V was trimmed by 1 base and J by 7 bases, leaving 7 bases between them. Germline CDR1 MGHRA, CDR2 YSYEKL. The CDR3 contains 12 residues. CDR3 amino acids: CASSQAGLGYTF. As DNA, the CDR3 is TGCGCCAGCAGCCAAGCAGGGCTTGGCTACACCTTC.

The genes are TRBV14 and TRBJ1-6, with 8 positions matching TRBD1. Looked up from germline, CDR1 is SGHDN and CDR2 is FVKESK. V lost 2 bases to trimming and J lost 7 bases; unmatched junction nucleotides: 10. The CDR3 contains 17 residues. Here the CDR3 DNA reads TGTGCCAGCAGCCAACCCAATGCAGGGGGCTTGAATTCACCCCTCCACTTT. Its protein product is CASSQPNAGGLNSPLHF.

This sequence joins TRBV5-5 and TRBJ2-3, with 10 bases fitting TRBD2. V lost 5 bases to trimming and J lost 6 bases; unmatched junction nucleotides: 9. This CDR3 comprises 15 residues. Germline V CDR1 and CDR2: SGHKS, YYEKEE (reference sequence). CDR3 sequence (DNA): TGTGCCAGCAGTCAAAGCGGGGGGGCATGGGATACGCAGTATTTT. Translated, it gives CASSQSGGAWDTQYF.

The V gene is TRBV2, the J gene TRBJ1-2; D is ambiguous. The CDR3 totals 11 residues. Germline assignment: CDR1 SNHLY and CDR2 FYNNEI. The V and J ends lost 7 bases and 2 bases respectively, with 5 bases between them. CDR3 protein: CASTLNYGYTF. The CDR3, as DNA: TGTGCCAGCACCTTGAACTATGGCTACACCTTC.

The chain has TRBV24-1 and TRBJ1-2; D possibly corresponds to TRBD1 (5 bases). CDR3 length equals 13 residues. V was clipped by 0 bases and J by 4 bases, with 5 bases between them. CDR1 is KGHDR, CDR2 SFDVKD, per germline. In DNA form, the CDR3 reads TGTGCCACCAGTGATTTGGACAGCTATGGCTACACCTTC. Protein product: CATSDLDSYGYTF.

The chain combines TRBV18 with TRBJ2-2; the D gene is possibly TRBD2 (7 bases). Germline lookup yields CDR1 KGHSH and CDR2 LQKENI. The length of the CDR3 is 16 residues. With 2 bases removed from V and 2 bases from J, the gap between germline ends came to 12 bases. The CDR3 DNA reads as TGTGCCAGCTCACCAACGGGGGGCGTAAACACCGGGGAGCTGTTTTTT. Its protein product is CASSPTGGVNTGELFF.

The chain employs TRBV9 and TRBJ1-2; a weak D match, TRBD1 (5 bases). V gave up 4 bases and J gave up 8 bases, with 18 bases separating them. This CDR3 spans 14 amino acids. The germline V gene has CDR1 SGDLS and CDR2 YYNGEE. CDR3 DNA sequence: TGTGCCAGCAGCTTGGGACTGGGGTTCGGAGGCTACACCTTC. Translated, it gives CASSLGLGFGGYTF.

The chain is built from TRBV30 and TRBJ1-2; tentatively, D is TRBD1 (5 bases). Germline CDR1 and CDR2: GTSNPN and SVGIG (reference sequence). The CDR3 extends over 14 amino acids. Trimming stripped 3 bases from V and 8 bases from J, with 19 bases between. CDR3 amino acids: CAWRLMGRGRGYTF. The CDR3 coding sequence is TGTGCCTGGAGATTGATGGGAAGGGGCCGCGGCTACACCTTC.

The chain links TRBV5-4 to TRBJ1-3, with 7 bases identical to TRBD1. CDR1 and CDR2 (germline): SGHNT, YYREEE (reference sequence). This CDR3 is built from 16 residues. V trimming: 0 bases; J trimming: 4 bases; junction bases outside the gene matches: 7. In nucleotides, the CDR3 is TGTGCCAGCAGCTTGGATTTAGGGGGCTCAGGAAACACCATATATTTT. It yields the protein CASSLDLGGSGNTIYF.